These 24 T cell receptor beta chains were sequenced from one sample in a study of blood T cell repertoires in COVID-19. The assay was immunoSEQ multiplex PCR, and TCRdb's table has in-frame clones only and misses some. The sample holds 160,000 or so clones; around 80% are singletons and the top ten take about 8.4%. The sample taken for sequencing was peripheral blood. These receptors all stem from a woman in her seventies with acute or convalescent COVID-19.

CDR3 in DNA: TGTGCCAGCAGTTACGGAGATCAGCCCCAGCATTTT. It is translated as CASSYGDQPQHF. The chain is built from TRBV6-5 and TRBJ1-5, with unresolved D. The CDR3 runs to 12 residues. Germline CDR1 MNHEY, CDR2 SVGAGI. V dropped 2 bases and J dropped 5 bases, with 4 bases sitting between them.

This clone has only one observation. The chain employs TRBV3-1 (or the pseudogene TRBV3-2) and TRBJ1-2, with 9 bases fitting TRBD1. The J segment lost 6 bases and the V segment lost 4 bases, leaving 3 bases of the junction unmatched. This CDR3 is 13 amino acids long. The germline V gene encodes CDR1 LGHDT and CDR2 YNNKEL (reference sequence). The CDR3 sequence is CASSLQGANGYTF. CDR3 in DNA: TGTGCCAGCAGCCTACAGGGGGCTAATGGCTACACCTTC.

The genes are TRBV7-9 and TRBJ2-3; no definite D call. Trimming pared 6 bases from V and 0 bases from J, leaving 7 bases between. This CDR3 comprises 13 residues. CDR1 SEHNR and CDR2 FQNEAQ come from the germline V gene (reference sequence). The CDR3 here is CASRTYSTDTQYF. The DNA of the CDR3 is TGTGCCAGCAGGACTTACAGCACAGATACGCAGTATTTT.

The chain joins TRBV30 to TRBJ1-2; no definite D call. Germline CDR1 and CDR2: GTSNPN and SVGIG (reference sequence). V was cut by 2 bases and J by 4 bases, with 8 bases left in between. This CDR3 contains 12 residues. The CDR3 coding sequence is TGTGCCTGGAGTCCGGGTTCCTATGGCTACACCTTC. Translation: CAWSPGSYGYTF.

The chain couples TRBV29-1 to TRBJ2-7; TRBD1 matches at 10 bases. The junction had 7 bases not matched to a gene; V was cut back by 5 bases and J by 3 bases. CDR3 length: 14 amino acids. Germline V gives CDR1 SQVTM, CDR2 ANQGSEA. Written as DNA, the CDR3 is TGCAGCGTTACCGACCGGGACAGGGGCTACGAGCAGTACTTC. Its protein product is CSVTDRDRGYEQYF.

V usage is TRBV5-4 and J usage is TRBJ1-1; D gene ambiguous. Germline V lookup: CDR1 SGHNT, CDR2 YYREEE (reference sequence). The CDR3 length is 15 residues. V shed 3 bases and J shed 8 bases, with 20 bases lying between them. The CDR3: CASSSAERIWAEAFF. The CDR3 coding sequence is TGTGCCAGCAGCTCCGCCGAGAGAATTTGGGCCGAAGCTTTCTTT.

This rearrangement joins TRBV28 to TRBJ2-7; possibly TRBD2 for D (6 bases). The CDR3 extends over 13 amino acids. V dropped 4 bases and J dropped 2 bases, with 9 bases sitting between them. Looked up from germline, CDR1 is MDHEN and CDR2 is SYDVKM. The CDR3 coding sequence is TGTGCCAGCAGTTGGGACTTTGCCTACGAGCAGTACTTC. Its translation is CASSWDFAYEQYF.

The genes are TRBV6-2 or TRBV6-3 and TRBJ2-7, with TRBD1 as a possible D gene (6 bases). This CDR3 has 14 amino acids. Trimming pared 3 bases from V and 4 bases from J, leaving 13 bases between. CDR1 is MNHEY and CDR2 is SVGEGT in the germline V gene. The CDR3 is CASSYSGQRYEQYF. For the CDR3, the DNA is TGTGCCAGCAGTTATTCCGGACAGCGATACGAGCAGTACTTC.

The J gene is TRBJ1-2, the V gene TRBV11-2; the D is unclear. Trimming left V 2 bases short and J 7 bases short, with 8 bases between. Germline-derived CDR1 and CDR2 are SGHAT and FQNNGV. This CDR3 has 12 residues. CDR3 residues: CASSLTGSGYTF. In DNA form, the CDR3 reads TGTGCCAGCAGCTTAACGGGAAGTGGCTACACCTTC.

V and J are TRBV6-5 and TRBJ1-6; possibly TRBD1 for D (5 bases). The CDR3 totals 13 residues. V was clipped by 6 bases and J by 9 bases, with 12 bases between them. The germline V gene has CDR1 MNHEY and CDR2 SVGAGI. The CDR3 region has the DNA TGTGCCAGCAGCCCCCGGGGGGGTTCACCCCTCCACTTT. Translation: CASSPRGGSPLHF.

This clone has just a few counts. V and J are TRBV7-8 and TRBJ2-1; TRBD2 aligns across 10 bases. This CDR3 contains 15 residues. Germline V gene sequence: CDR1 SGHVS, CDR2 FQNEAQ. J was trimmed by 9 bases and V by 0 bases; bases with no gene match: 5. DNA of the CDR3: TGTGCCAGCAGCTTAGCGAGCGGGGGGGCCGGTGAGCAGTTCTTC. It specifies CASSLASGGAGEQFF.

The CDR3 DNA reads TGTGCCAGCAGTTTATCGCCAGGGCGCGTCACTGAAGCTTTCTTT. It yields the protein CASSLSPGRVTEAFF. The rearrangement joins TRBV27 to TRBJ1-1; TRBD1 is a possible D gene (5 bases). This CDR3 is 15 amino acids long. CDR1 and CDR2 from the germline V gene are MNHEY and SMNVEV (reference sequence). Trimming stripped 0 bases from V and 4 bases from J, with 12 bases between.

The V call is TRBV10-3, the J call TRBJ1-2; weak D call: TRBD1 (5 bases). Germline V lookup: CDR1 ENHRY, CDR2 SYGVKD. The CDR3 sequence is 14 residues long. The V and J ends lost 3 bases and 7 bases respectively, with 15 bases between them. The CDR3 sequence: CAISDSGSSFGYTF. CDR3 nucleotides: TGTGCCATCAGTGACTCAGGGTCGTCTTTTGGCTACACCTTC.

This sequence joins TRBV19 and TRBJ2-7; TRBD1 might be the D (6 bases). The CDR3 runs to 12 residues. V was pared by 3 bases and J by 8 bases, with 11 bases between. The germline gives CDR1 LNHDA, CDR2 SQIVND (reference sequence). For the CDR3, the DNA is TGTGCCAGTAGTATCTCCCAGGGGAAGCAGTACTTC. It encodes CASSISQGKQYF.

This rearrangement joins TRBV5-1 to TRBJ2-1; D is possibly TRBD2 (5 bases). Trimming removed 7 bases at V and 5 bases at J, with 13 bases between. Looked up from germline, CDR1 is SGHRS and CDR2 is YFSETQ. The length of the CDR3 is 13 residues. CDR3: CASRTSNNNEQFF. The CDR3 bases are TGCGCCAGCCGGACTTCCAATAACAATGAGCAGTTCTTC.

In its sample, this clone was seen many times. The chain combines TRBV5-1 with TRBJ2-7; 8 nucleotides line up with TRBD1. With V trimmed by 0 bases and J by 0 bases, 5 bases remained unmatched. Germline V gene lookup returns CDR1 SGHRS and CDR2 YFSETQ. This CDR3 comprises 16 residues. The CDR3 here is CASSLDGTGNSYEQYF. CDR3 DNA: TGCGCCAGCAGCTTGGATGGGACAGGAAACTCCTACGAGCAGTACTTC.

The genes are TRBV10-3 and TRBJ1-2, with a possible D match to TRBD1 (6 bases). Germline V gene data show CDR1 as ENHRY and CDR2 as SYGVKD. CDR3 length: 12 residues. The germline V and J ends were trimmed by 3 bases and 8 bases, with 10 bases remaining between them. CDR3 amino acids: CAISETGQGYTF. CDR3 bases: TGTGCCATCAGTGAAACAGGACAGGGCTACACCTTC.

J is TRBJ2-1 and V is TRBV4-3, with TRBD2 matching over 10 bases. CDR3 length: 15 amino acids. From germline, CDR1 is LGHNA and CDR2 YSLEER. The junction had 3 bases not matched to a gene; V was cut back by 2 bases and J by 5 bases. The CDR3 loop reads CASSQLAGVNNEQFF. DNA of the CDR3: TGCGCCAGCAGCCAACTAGCGGGAGTTAACAATGAGCAGTTCTTC.

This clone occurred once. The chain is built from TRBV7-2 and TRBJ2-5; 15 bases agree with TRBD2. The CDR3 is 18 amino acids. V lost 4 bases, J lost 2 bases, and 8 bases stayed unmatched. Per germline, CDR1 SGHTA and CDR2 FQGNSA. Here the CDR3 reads CASSSRGLAGGIQETQYF. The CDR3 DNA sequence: TGTGCCAGCAGCTCTAGGGGACTAGCGGGAGGTATACAAGAGACCCAGTACTTC.

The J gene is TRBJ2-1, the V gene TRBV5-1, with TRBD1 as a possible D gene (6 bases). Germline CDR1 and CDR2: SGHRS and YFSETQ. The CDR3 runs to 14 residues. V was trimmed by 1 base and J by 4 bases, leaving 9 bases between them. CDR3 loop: CASSLNGQYNEQFF. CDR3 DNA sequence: TGCGCCAGCAGCTTGAACGGACAGTACAATGAGCAGTTCTTC.

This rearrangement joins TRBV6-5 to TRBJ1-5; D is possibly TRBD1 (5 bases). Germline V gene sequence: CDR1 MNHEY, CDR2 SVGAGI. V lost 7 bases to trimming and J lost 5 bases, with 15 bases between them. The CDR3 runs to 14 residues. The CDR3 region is CASNPRGGDQPQHF. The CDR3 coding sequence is TGTGCCAGCAACCCGCGGGGCGGCGATCAGCCCCAGCATTTT.

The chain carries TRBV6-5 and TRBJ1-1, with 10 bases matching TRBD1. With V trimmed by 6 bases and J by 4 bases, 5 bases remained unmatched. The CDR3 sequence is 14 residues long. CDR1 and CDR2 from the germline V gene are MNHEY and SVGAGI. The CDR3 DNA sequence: TGTGCCAGCAGACGGACAGGGGGACCCACTGAAGCTTTCTTT. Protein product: CASRRTGGPTEAFF.

The CDR3 here is CASSVGGYTEAFF. The CDR3 DNA reads as TGTGCCAGCAGCGTAGGAGGGTACACTGAAGCTTTCTTT. The chain is built from TRBV9 and TRBJ1-1; the D is unclear. The CDR3 has 13 residues. The germline CDR1 and CDR2 sequences are SGDLS and YYNGEE. Deletions cut 0 bases from V and 3 bases from J, with 6 bases between.

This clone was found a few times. CDR3 sequence reads: CASSLDKYGYTF. In DNA form, the CDR3 reads TGTGCCAGCAGCTTGGACAAATATGGCTACACCTTC. This chain links TRBV5-4 with TRBJ1-2; D is ambiguous. The germline V gene has CDR1 SGHNT and CDR2 YYREEE (reference sequence). V was clipped by 0 bases and J by 5 bases, with 5 bases between them. The CDR3 loop spans 12 amino acids.